Shown below are 24 T cell receptor beta chains from a single sample sequenced in a study of OX40 agonist ivuxolimab in advanced cancers. Measured with immunoSEQ multiplex PCR; TCRdb has only the in-frame clones, and not every one. The data show some 94,000 clones, more than 95% seen once. The specimen comprised CD4+ or CD8+ T cells sorted from blood, sampled in a trial of the OX40 agonist ivuxolimab. The receptors originated from an adult with an advanced solid tumor such as melanoma, head and neck, liver or kidney cancer.

The CDR3 sequence is CASSQEFQGYNEQFF. DNA for the CDR3: TGCGCCAGCAGCCAAGAATTCCAGGGGTACAATGAGCAGTTCTTC. The chain recombines TRBV4-3 with TRBJ2-1, with D maybe TRBD1 (6 bases). The CDR3 contains 15 residues. Per germline, CDR1 LGHNA and CDR2 YSLEER. V gave up 0 bases and J gave up 4 bases, with 10 bases separating them.

This chain uses TRBV7-9 with TRBJ1-1; D is unclear. Per germline, CDR1 SEHNR and CDR2 FQNEAQ (reference sequence). Trimming shortened V by 3 bases and J by 3 bases, and 5 bases separated the two germline ends. The CDR3 totals 12 residues. CDR3: CASSFQDTEAFF. The CDR3 bases are TGTGCCAGCAGCTTTCAGGACACTGAAGCTTTCTTT.

V gene TRBV6-1 combines with J gene TRBJ1-2; 8 bases align to TRBD1. The CDR3 contains 15 residues. Germline-derived CDR1 and CDR2 are MNHNS and SASEGT. V lost 6 bases, J lost 6 bases, and 12 bases stayed unmatched. The CDR3 region is CASRTAGTGFDGYTF. As DNA, the CDR3 is TGTGCCAGCAGGACCGCCGGGACAGGTTTCGATGGCTACACCTTC.

V usage is TRBV11-2 and J usage is TRBJ1-6; no definite D call. Germline V gene lookup returns CDR1 SGHAT and CDR2 FQNNGV. The V end lost 1 base, the J end lost 8 bases, and 12 bases lay between the germline ends. The CDR3 covers 15 residues. CDR3: CASSLVYGVDSPLHF. The CDR3 coding sequence is TGTGCCAGCAGCTTAGTGTACGGTGTTGATTCACCCCTCCACTTT.

The chain uses TRBV27 and TRBJ2-3; D gene ambiguous. Germline lookup yields CDR1 MNHEY and CDR2 SMNVEV (reference sequence). V was clipped by 5 bases and J by 6 bases, with 9 bases between them. The CDR3 has 12 residues. CDR3 region: CASSLLGDTQYF. In DNA, the CDR3 is TGTGCCAGCAGTCTTCTGGGGGATACGCAGTATTTT.

The chain couples TRBV19 to TRBJ2-1, with 11 bases that match TRBD2. The J segment lost 7 bases and the V segment lost 8 bases, leaving 10 bases of the junction unmatched. CDR3 length equals 15 residues. Germline CDR1 and CDR2: LNHDA and SQIVND (reference sequence). The CDR3 DNA follows: TGTGCCAGTGGGAGACTAGCGGGGAGTTTAAATGAGCAGTTCTTC. Its translation is CASGRLAGSLNEQFF.

The rearrangement joins TRBV10-3 to TRBJ1-4; 7 nucleotides match TRBD1. The germline CDR1 and CDR2 sequences are ENHRY and SYGVKD. V lost 10 bases to trimming and J lost 8 bases; unmatched junction nucleotides: 13. The CDR3 length is 14 residues. CDR3 loop: CANSEVGGEEKLFF. The CDR3 DNA reads as TGTGCCAACTCAGAGGTAGGGGGCGAGGAAAAACTGTTTTTT.

The CDR3 DNA is TGTGCCAGCAGCCCACATCAGACTAGCGGGCCCTACGAGCAGTACTTC. Encoded protein: CASSPHQTSGPYEQYF. V and J are TRBV5-5 and TRBJ2-7; TRBD2 matches at 10 bases. Germline loops: CDR1 SGHKS, CDR2 YYEKEE (reference sequence). V lost 4 bases and J lost 2; bases outside the gene matches: 9. The CDR3 extends over 16 amino acids.

The gene calls are TRBV6-5 and TRBJ2-5; no definite D call. Germline CDR1 and CDR2: MNHEY and SVGAGI. Trimming pared 7 bases from V and 1 base from J, leaving 13 bases between. This CDR3 is 14 amino acids long. DNA for the CDR3: TGTGCCAGCAAAAGCGACAACATCCAAGAGACCCAGTACTTC. This codes for CASKSDNIQETQYF.

V gene TRBV1 combines with J gene TRBJ2-4; the table's D call of TRBD2 was not tested on the DNA. TRBV1 is a pseudogene locus. This CDR3 contains 18 residues. The CDR3 bases are TGCACCAGCAGCCGAGGTAGCCCAGCGGCGGGCACCAAAAACATTCAGTACTTC. Encoded protein: CTSSRGSPAAGTKNIQYF.

The chain has TRBV28 and TRBJ1-4; D unresolved. Trimming cost V 1 base and J 6 bases, with 0 bases left between them. Looked up from germline, CDR1 is MDHEN and CDR2 is SYDVKM. The CDR3 runs 11 residues. The DNA for the CDR3 is TGTGCCAGCAGTTTATATGAAAAACTGTTTTTT. Protein sequence: CASSLYEKLFF.

The V call is TRBV2, the J call TRBJ2-7, with 8 bases fitting TRBD2. Germline CDR1 and CDR2: SNHLY and FYNNEI. The V segment lost 1 base and the J segment 4 bases; nucleotides outside the gene matches: 0. CDR3 length equals 13 residues. CDR3 DNA sequence: TGTGCCAGCAGTGAAGTAGCGGGATACGAGCAGTACTTC. Encoded protein: CASSEVAGYEQYF.

This rearrangement joins TRBV27 to TRBJ2-1, with 7 bases that match TRBD1. The V and J ends lost 5 bases and 7 bases, in that order; junction bases with no gene match: 14. CDR1 MNHEY and CDR2 SMNVEV come from the germline V gene (reference sequence). The CDR3 consists of 16 residues. The CDR3 region has the DNA TGTGCCAGCAGTGGTCTGGGGGACAGCTTGTGGAATGAGCAGTTCTTC. It yields the protein CASSGLGDSLWNEQFF.

This chain joins TRBV13 and TRBJ1-1; D is unresolved. CDR3 length: 15 amino acids. V was pared by 5 bases and J by 5 bases, with 18 bases between. CDR1 is PRHDT, CDR2 FYEKMQ, per germline (reference sequence). The chain's CDR3 is CASSTSTGVKTEAFF. The CDR3 DNA follows: TGTGCCAGCAGCACCAGCACGGGAGTAAAAACTGAAGCTTTCTTT.

This sequence joins TRBV5-5 and TRBJ2-1; D gene ambiguous. V was pared by 0 bases and J by 15 bases, with 13 bases between. The germline gives CDR1 SGHKS, CDR2 YYEKEE (reference sequence). The CDR3 loop spans 12 amino acids. CDR3 residues: CASSLGSLMGFF. The CDR3, as DNA: TGTGCCAGCAGCTTGGGGAGCTTAATGGGGTTCTTC.

The CDR3 sequence is CASSIKLMGGINQPQHF. The DNA for the CDR3 is TGTGCCAGTAGTATAAAATTAATGGGAGGGATCAATCAGCCCCAGCATTTT. V usage is TRBV19 and J usage is TRBJ1-5; D gene uncertain. Germline assignment: CDR1 LNHDA and CDR2 SQIVND (reference sequence). This CDR3 region has 17 residues. The V end was cut by 2 bases, the J end by 3 bases, with 17 bases between.

This clone was found once. The V and J genes are TRBV7-8 and TRBJ2-7; D possibly uses TRBD1 or TRBD2 (5 bases each). The CDR3 spans 14 residues. V lost 1 base and J lost 2, with 9 bases in between. Germline lookup yields CDR1 SGHVS and CDR2 FQNEAQ. The CDR3 protein is CASSLVVGAYEQYF. CDR3 nucleotide sequence: TGTGCCAGCAGCTTAGTTGTGGGGGCCTACGAGCAGTACTTC.

The J gene is TRBJ2-1, the V gene TRBV7-3; D remains unclear. Germline V gives CDR1 SGHTA, CDR2 FQGTGA. The ends were cut back, 5 bases at V and 0 bases at J, with 14 bases in the middle. This CDR3 spans 16 amino acids. The CDR3 nucleotides read TGTGCCAGCAGCGGTCGAGCGTCGAGCTCCTACAATGAGCAGTTCTTC. Amino acids: CASSGRASSSYNEQFF.

The V gene is TRBV13, the J gene TRBJ2-5, with 7 bases fitting TRBD1. The CDR3 runs 15 residues. Germline-derived CDR1 and CDR2 are PRHDT and FYEKMQ (reference sequence). The V segment lost 2 bases and the J segment 2 bases; nucleotides outside the gene matches: 5. CDR3 bases: TGTGCCAGCAGCTTAAGGACAGGAAAACAAGAGACCCAGTACTTC. This encodes CASSLRTGKQETQYF.

Notes on this clone: Other nucleotide sequences in the sample specify the same CDR3. The chain is built from TRBV4-2 and TRBJ1-1, with D uncertain. V was clipped by 1 base and J by 6 bases, with 9 bases between them. This CDR3 spans 13 amino acids. Germline V CDR1 and CDR2: LGHNA, YNFKEQ. The CDR3: CASSQGTGAEAFF. The CDR3 region has the DNA TGTGCCAGCAGCCAAGGCACCGGGGCTGAAGCTTTCTTT.

The J gene is TRBJ1-2, the V gene TRBV4-1; D is uncertain. Germline assignment: CDR1 MGHRA and CDR2 YSYEKL. Between the trimmed V and J ends, which lost 0 bases and 3 bases, there was a span of 8 bases. The CDR3 has 14 residues. The CDR3 loop reads CASSQDRRDYGYTF. The CDR3 DNA follows: TGCGCCAGCAGCCAAGATAGACGGGACTATGGCTACACCTTC.

CDR3 loop: CASSLALGSYNEQFF. Here the CDR3 DNA reads TGTGCCAGCAGCTTAGCGCTGGGCTCCTACAATGAGCAGTTCTTC. J is TRBJ2-1 and V is TRBV11-3; D not certain. Germline V gene lookup returns CDR1 SGHNT and CDR2 YENEEA. The germline V and J ends were trimmed by 1 base and 0 bases, with 7 bases remaining between them. The CDR3 runs to 15 residues.

A single count supports this clone. This chain uses TRBV13 with TRBJ2-1; D unresolved. Deletions cut 6 bases from V and 0 bases from J, with 12 bases between. CDR3 size: 15 residues. The germline gives CDR1 PRHDT, CDR2 FYEKMQ (reference sequence). In DNA, the CDR3 is TGTGCCAGCAGTTTTAGCCAGAGCTCCTACAATGAGCAGTTCTTC. Protein product: CASSFSQSSYNEQFF.

The chain has TRBV6-5 and TRBJ1-1; D perhaps matches TRBD1 (5 bases). This CDR3 is 15 amino acids long. CDR1 is MNHEY, CDR2 SVGAGI, per germline. Trimming cost V 0 bases and J 0 bases, with 8 bases left between them. CDR3 nucleotide sequence: TGTGCCAGCAGTTACTCAAGACAGATGAACACTGAAGCTTTCTTT. Amino acids: CASSYSRQMNTEAFF.